The following is a T cell receptor (beta chain) sequence with its context. Its specificity is not known. The sample comes from a study of cytotoxic CD8 clonotypes in ibrutinib-treated CLL. On the study more broadly: Response sampling came at median approximately a year of treatment, ranging roughly 6 to 40 months. Study results and limitations: Public clonotypes were rare and shrank or held steady on treatment.

About 2.2 micrograms of genomic DNA, which was extracted from cryopreserved PBMCs, served as the material used for the TCR beta libraries. Only in-frame clones appear in the TCRdb table, and some are missing; sequencing was by immunoSEQ multiplex PCR. Counted here are more than 45,000 clones, roughly 83% occurring once; the ten biggest clones make up roughly 20%. V was clipped by 5 bases and J by 2 bases, with 10 bases between them. Germline V gene data show CDR1 as GTSNPN and CDR2 as SVGIG (reference sequence). The CDR3 length is 13 residues. The sequencing here drew on PBMCs, taken after 24 months of ibrutinib treatment. The sequence was collected from a human donor with chronic lymphocytic leukemia. The chain combines TRBV30 with TRBJ2-4; perhaps TRBD2 as D (6 bases). The CDR3 DNA follows: TGTGCCTGGGGCCTAGCGACCAAAAACATTCAGTACTTC. It specifies CAWGLATKNIQYF. Looking up the rest from reference TRBV30 and TRBJ2-4 gives the full variable domain: SQTIHQWPATLVQPVGSPLSLECTVEGTSNPNLYWYRQAAGRGLQLLFYSVGIGQISSEVPQNLSASRPQDRQFILSSKKLLLSDSGFYLCAWGLATKNIQYFGAGTRLSVL.